A selection of T cell receptor beta chains follows, all from one sample in a study of shared clonotypes between healthy human individuals. Method: immunoSEQ multiplex PCR; TCRdb's copy keeps in-frame clones and lacks some. Among about 1.5 million clones, about 96% were seen once, and the ten largest hold approximately 1%. The sample consisted of naive CD4+ T cells sorted from blood. Receptors were obtained from a man in his thirties or forties in good health. Each CDR3 is given with its conserved first and last residue. D genes are given only for firm matches. Size is omitted from some rows. Given values are once, few, many or a class for expanded clones.

>.|.|TRBJ1-5|TRBV30
TGTGCCTGGAATCGGGAAGCTTGGAATCAGCCCCAGCATTTT
CAWNREAWNQPQHF
>.|.|TRBJ1-5|TRBV28
TGTGCCAGCAGCCTTTTACAGGGATTTAGCAATCAGCCCCAGCATTTT
CASSLLQGFSNQPQHF
>.|.|TRBJ2-2|TRBV5-1
TGCGCCAGCAGCTCCGGACTGACCATAGAACAAGCCGGGGAGCTGTTTTTT
CASSSGLTIEQAGELFF
>TRBD1|.|TRBJ1-1|TRBV19
TGTGCCACCCGGACAGGAGGATTCACTGAAGCTTTCTTT
CATRTGGFTEAFF
>.|once|TRBJ2-1|TRBV28
TGTGCCAGCAGTTTAATTAGGGGCCGCAATGAGCAGTTCTTC
CASSLIRGRNEQFF
>.|once|TRBJ2-7|TRBV7-6
TGTGCCAGCAGCTCACAGGAAACCTACGAGCAGTACTTC
CASSSQETYEQYF
>TRBD1|.|TRBJ2-1|TRBV18
TGTGCCAGCTCACCACCCGGCCAGGGGGTGTACAATGAGCAGTTCTTC
CASSPPGQGVYNEQFF
>TRBD1|.|TRBJ1-1|TRBV7-8
TGTGCCAGCCACCGGGACAGGGTCTCTGAAGCTTTCTTT
CASHRDRVSEAFF
>.|.|TRBJ2-2|TRBV7-3
TGTGCCAGCAGCTTAATAGCGGACACCGGGGAGCTGTTTTTT
CASSLIADTGELFF
>TRBD1|.|TRBJ2-1|TRBV30
TGTGCCTGGAGGGACAGGGTTGGAGTCAACAATGAGCAGTTCTTC
CAWRDRVGVNNEQFF
>TRBD2|.|TRBJ2-1|TRBV6-4
TGTGCCAGCAGAGAGCGGCCGGGACTAGCGGCAACTCAGGGCTACAATGAGCAGTTCTTC
CASRERPGLAATQGYNEQFF
>.|once|TRBJ1-3|TRBV18
TGTGCCAGCTCACCAGTAGCCGGGGGTTCTGGAAACACCATATATTTT
CASSPVAGGSGNTIYF
>.|.|TRBJ2-7|TRBV18
TGTGCCAGCTCACCAAGAGGAAACGAGCAGTACTTC
CASSPRGNEQYF
>TRBD2|.|TRBJ2-5|TRBV5-1
TGCGCCAGCAGCTCACGACTAGCGGGAGTGGTAGAACAAGAGACCCAGTACTTC
CASSSRLAGVVEQETQYF
>.|.|TRBJ1-1|TRBV9
TGTGCCAGCAGCGTAGGGGGGGCGCAGGGGAACACTGAAGCTTTCTTT
CASSVGGAQGNTEAFF
>.|.|TRBJ1-1|TRBV6-5
TGTGCCAGCAGTTACGGTAGGAACACTGAAGCTTTCTTT
CASSYGRNTEAFF
>TRBD1|.|TRBJ2-7|TRBV6-1
TGTGCCAGCAGTGAAGTCGGGACAGGTCTCTACGAGCAGTACTTC
CASSEVGTGLYEQYF
>.|.|TRBJ2-2|TRBV29-1
TGCAGCGTCGAGCCGGGTGATAGAACCGGGGAGCTGTTTTTT
CSVEPGDRTGELFF
>.|.|TRBJ1-1|TRBV7-2
TGTGCCAGCAGCTTACAGGGGCCCCCGAGCACTGAAGCTTTCTTT
CASSLQGPPSTEAFF
>.|once|TRBJ2-7|TRBV7-2
TGTGCCAGCAGCTTAGTGGTCAGGGCCACCTACGAGCAGTACTTC
CASSLVVRATYEQYF
>TRBD1|.|TRBJ2-1|TRBV27
TGTGCCAGCAGTTCCAACGTAAGGACAGGGTTGAACAATGAGCAGTTCTTC
CASSSNVRTGLNNEQFF
>.|.|TRBJ2-5|TRBV4-3
TGCGCCAGCAGCCTTCACAAGGGCGAGACCCAGTACTTC
CASSLHKGETQYF
>TRBD2|once|TRBJ2-2|TRBV5-4
TGTGCCAGCAGCTCCGGGACTAGACAGGCCGGGGAGCTGTTTTTT
CASSSGTRQAGELFF
>TRBD1|.|TRBJ1-2|TRBV7-9
TGTGCCAGCAGCACCGGACAGGGTATGGGCTACACCTTC
CASSTGQGMGYTF
>.|.|TRBJ1-2|TRBV5-1
TGCGCCAGCAGCCTGGGGGGCGGTGGCTACACCTTC
CASSLGGGGYTF
>TRBD1|.|TRBJ2-5|TRBV28
TGTGCCAGCAGTTTGGGAGACAGGGGGCAGGAGACCCAGTACTTC
CASSLGDRGQETQYF
>.|.|TRBJ2-3|TRBV11-2
TGTGCCAGCAGCTTAGACAGGGCAGATACGCAGTATTTT
CASSLDRADTQYF